These 5 T cell receptor beta chains were all obtained from the same sample, sequenced in a study of cytomegalovirus exposure and HLA in healthy donors. The PCR made use of 60 Vbeta and 13 Jbeta primers. Data came from immunoSEQ multiplex PCR; TCRdb stores just in-frame clones and leaves some out. The sample shows tens of thousands of clones, 60% to 80% of them seen only once. Sequenced input: PBMCs. These receptors originate from a woman in her thirties or forties in good health and CMV-seropositive.

The gene calls are TRBV7-2 and TRBJ1-3; 7 positions agree with TRBD1. Germline V CDR1 and CDR2: SGHTA, FQGNSA. The J segment lost 2 bases and the V segment lost 0 bases, leaving 1 base of the junction unmatched. The CDR3 covers 15 residues. The CDR3 region is CASSLAGGTGNTIYF. The CDR3 region has the DNA TGTGCCAGCAGCTTAGCAGGGGGCACTGGAAACACCATATATTTT.

This clone has just one count. V gene TRBV4-3 combines with J gene TRBJ2-1, with D perhaps matching TRBD2 (7 bases). This CDR3 is 16 amino acids long. Germline-derived CDR1 and CDR2 are LGHNA and YSLEER. V lost 0 bases to trimming and J lost 10 bases, with 19 bases between them. The CDR3 DNA sequence: TGCGCCAGCAGCCAAGATTGGGAGGGGGTCCCACGCGAGCAGTTCTTC. It is translated as CASSQDWEGVPREQFF.

Comments on this clone: A far bigger clonotype differs at one base, so this is likely a read error. This sample includes further DNA sequences coding for the same CDR3. Here the CDR3 DNA reads TGCGCCAGCAGCCAGAGCTGGGACATACTCTACGAGCAGTACTTC. Protein sequence: CASSQSWDILYEQYF. This chain links TRBV4-1 with TRBJ2-7; a possible D gene is TRBD1 (6 bases). Trimming cost V 3 bases and J 3 bases, with 15 bases left between them. CDR3 length: 15 amino acids. Germline V gene lookup returns CDR1 MGHRA and CDR2 YSYEKL.

The V gene is TRBV5-4, the J gene TRBJ1-6; 8 bases agree with TRBD1. CDR1 and CDR2 from the germline V gene are SGHNT and YYREEE (reference sequence). The junction had 5 bases not matched to a gene; V was cut back by 6 bases and J by 6 bases. The CDR3 covers 14 residues. CDR3 sequence reads: CASNRGGVNSPLHF. For the CDR3, the DNA is TGTGCCAGCAACAGGGGGGGCGTTAATTCACCCCTCCACTTT. The complete variable domain, with remaining parts taken from reference TRBV5-4 and TRBJ1-6, reads ETGVTQSPTHLIKTRGQQVTLRCSSQSGHNTVSWYQQALGQGPQFIFQYYREEENGRGNFPPRFSGLQFPNYSSELNVNALELDDSALYLCASNRGGVNSPLHFGNGTRLTVT.

V gene TRBV7-3 combines with J gene TRBJ2-3, with 10 bases aligning to TRBD2. Looked up from germline, CDR1 is SGHTA and CDR2 is FQGTGA. The CDR3 loop spans 16 amino acids. Germline trimming cut 1 base from V and 2 bases from J; bases unmatched to any gene: 3. The DNA of the CDR3 is TGTGCCAGCAGCTTAAATAGCGGGGGGTCCACAGATACGCAGTATTTT. Its protein product is CASSLNSGGSTDTQYF.